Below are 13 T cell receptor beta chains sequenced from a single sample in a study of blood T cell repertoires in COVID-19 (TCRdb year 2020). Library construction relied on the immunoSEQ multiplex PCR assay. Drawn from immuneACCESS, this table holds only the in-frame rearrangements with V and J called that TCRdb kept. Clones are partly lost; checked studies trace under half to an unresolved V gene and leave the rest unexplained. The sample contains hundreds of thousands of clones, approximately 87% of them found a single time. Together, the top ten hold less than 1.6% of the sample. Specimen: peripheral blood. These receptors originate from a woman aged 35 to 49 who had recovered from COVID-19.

CDR3 loop: CASSTGWEAFF. Here the CDR3 DNA reads TGTGCCAGCAGTACAGGGTGGGAGGCTTTCTTT. This chain uses TRBV6-5 with TRBJ1-1, with D possibly TRBD1 on 6 matching bases. This CDR3 has 11 residues. The germline gives CDR1 MNHEY, CDR2 SVGAGI. The germline V and J ends were trimmed by 5 bases and 11 bases, with 12 bases remaining between them.

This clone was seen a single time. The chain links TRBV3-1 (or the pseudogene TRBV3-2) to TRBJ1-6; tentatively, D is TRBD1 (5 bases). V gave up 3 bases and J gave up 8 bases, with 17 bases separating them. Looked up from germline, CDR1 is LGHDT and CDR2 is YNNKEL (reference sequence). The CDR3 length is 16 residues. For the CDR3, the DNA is TGTGCCAGCAGCCATGCAGCGGGCAGGGACGATTCACCCCTCCACTTT. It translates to CASSHAAGRDDSPLHF.

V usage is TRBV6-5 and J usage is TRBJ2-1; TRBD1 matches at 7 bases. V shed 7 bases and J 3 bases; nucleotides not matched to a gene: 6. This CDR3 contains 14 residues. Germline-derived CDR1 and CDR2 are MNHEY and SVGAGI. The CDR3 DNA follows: TGTGCCAGCATTAAGGGACAGAACTACAATGAGCAGTTCTTC. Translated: CASIKGQNYNEQFF.

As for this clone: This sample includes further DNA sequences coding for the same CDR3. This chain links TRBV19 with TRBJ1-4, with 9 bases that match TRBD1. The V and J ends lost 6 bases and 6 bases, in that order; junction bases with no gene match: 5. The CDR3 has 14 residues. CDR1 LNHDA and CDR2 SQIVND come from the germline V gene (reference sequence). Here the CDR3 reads CASSSGTGYEKLFF. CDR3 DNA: TGTGCCAGTAGCTCCGGGACAGGGTATGAAAAACTGTTTTTT.

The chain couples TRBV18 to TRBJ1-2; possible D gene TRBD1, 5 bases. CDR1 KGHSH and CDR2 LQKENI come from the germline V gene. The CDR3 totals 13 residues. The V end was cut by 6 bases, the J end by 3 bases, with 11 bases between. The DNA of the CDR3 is TGTGCCAGCTCGCCCGACAGCCACTATGGCTACACCTTC. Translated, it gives CASSPDSHYGYTF.

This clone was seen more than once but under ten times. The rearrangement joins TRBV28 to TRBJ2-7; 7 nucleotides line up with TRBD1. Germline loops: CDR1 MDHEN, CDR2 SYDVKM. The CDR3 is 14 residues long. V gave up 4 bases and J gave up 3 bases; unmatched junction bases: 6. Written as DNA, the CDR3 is TGTGCCAGCAGTTCGTCACGACAGGGCTACGAGCAGTACTTC. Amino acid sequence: CASSSSRQGYEQYF.

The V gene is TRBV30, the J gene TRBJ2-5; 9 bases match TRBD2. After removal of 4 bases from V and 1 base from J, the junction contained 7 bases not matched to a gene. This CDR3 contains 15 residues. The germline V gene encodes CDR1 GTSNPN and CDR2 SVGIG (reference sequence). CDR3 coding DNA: TGTGCCTGGAAAAGGACTAGCGTAGTCCAAGAGACCCAGTACTTC. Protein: CAWKRTSVVQETQYF.

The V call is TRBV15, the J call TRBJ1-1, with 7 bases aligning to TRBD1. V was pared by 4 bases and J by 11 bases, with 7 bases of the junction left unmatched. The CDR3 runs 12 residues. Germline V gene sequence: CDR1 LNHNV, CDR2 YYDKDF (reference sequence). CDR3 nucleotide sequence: TGTGCCACCAGCAAGGGGGCGGGGTGGGCTTTCTTT. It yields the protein CATSKGAGWAFF.

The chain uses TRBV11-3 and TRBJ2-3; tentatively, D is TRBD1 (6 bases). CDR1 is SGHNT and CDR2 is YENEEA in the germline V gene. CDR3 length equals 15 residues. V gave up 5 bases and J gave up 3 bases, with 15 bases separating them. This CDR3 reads CASSLQGFWTDTQYF. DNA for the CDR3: TGTGCCAGCAGCCTCCAGGGGTTTTGGACAGATACGCAGTATTTT.

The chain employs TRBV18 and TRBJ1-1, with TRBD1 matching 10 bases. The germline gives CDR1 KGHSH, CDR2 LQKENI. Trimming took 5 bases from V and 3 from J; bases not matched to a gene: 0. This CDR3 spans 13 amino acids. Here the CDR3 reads CASSGTGDTEAFF. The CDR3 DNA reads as TGTGCCAGCTCAGGGACAGGGGACACTGAAGCTTTCTTT. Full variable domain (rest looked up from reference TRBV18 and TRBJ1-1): NAGVMQNPRHLVRRRGQEARLRCSPMKGHSHVYWYRQLPEEGLKFMVYLQKENIIDESGMPKERFSAEFPKEGPSILRIQQVVRGDSAAYFCASSGTGDTEAFFGQGTRLTVV.

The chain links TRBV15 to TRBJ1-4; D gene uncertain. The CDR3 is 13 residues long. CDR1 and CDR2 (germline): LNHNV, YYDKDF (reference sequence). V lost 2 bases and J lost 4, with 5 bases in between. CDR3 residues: CATSRLYNEKLFF. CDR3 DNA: TGTGCCACCAGCAGACTGTATAATGAAAAACTGTTTTTT. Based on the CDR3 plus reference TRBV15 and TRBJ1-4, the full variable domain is DAMVIQNPRYQVTQFGKPVTLSCSQTLNHNVMYWYQQKSSQAPKLLFHYYDKDFNNEADTPDNFQSRRPNTSFCFLDIRSPGLGDTAMYLCATSRLYNEKLFFGSGTQLSVL.

The CDR3 loop is CASSQYLTPNYGYTF. As DNA, the CDR3 is TGTGCCAGCAGCCAATACCTCACTCCGAACTATGGCTACACCTTC. The V call is TRBV14, the J call TRBJ1-2; D is undetermined. The CDR3 loop spans 15 amino acids. Trimming stripped 2 bases from V and 2 bases from J, with 12 bases between. Germline CDR1 SGHDN, CDR2 FVKESK.

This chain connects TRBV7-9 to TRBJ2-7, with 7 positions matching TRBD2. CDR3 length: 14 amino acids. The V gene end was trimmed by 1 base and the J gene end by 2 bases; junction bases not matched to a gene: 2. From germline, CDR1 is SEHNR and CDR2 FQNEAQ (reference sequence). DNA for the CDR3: TGTGCCAGCAGCTTAGGGGCGGGGGCCTACGAGCAGTACTTC. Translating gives CASSLGAGAYEQYF.